This T cell receptor beta chain stems from a study of tumor-infiltrating lymphocytes in primary liver carcinoma. Study details: Patients underwent resection of primary liver carcinoma. Study-level results: Tumor region pairs shared more overlap than did tumor-adjacent and tumor-blood pairs.

TCR beta cDNA was made from around 460 ng total RNA with a constant-region primer. Libraries for TCR beta were built through three nested multiplex PCR rounds, which together made up a slightly modified ARM-PCR procedure. Primers for the first two PCR rounds were TRBV1-TRBV30 forward primers and a C-beta reverse primer (about 9 cycles per round). TCRdb re-analysed the multiplex PCR reads in MiXCR, keeping a single row per CDR3 protein. Here the sample spans 320,000 or so distinct CDR3 sequences, about 60% being singletons. For blood RNA, unsorted whole blood served as the source, and germline DNA was extracted too. The study enrolled treatment-naive patients with chronic HBV infection. This clonotype was seen many times. The target antigen is unknown. CDR3 length: 14 residues. CDR1 and CDR2 from the germline V gene are MNHEY and SVGAGI. The trim removed 2 bases at V and 7 bases at J, leaving 4 bases unmatched.

V usage is TRBV6-5 and J usage is TRBJ2-1, with TRBD1 matching over 8 bases. The clonotype originates from a man aged 35-49 years with primary liver carcinoma and hepatitis B virus infection. Sequencing used peripheral blood. In DNA, the CDR3 is TGTGCCAGCAGTTACGAGCAGGGGGCAAATGAGCAGTTCTTC. This gives the protein CASSYEQGANEQFF.